The source of this T cell receptor (beta chain) is a study of blood T cell repertoires in COVID-19. About the research overall: COVID-19 samples, acute and convalescent, were from the United States, Italy and Spain. Nucleic acid was either cDNA or gDNA, and it came from T cells, B-cell-depleted T cells, or PBMCs.

In the original workflow: Researchers report that nucleated cell counts were estimated from reference gene primer amplification. Generated by immunoSEQ multiplex PCR, the TCRdb table keeps only in-frame clones and is missing some. V and J calls and clone size are those listed in that table; D and trimming were worked out from the DNA. This table holds 90,000 to 130,000 clones, 65% to 80% found once. Per the germline V gene, CDR1 is LGHDT and CDR2 is YNNKEL (reference sequence). This CDR3 has 15 residues. V was clipped by 1 base and J by 8 bases, with 17 bases between them. The chain has TRBV3-1 (or the pseudogene TRBV3-2) and TRBJ1-2; D gene ambiguous. The TCR originated in a woman aged 40 to 50 with acute or convalescent COVID-19. Material: peripheral blood. The CDR3 spells CASSQGGERHVGYTF. The CDR3 DNA is TGTGCCAGCAGCCAAGGAGGAGAACGGCATGTGGGCTACACCTTC.